One TCR beta chain is described in this entry. This sample is part of a study of CD8 T cells in Susac syndrome. The V gene end was trimmed by 4 bases and the J gene end by 3 bases; junction bases not matched to a gene: 11. The CDR3 extends over 17 amino acids. Germline V CDR1 and CDR2: SGHNT, YYREEE (reference sequence). With random hexamers, roughly 0.45 to 1 ug RNA was reverse transcribed. TCRdb used MiXCR to reprocess the immunoSEQ multiplex PCR reads, holding one entry per CDR3 protein. The table shows 50,000 or so distinct CDR3 sequences, with 93% occurring only once. Sequencing targeted TCR beta in T cells from blood (CD8+ and CD4+).

The sequenced material came from CD8+ T cells from PBMCs. J is TRBJ2-2 and V is TRBV5-4; TRBD1 matches at 8 bases. The receptor comes from a human donor with multiple sclerosis. CDR3 loop: CASSSGRGQVYTGELFF. As DNA, the CDR3 is TGTGCCAGCAGCAGTGGAAGGGGACAGGTATACACCGGGGAGCTGTTTTTT.